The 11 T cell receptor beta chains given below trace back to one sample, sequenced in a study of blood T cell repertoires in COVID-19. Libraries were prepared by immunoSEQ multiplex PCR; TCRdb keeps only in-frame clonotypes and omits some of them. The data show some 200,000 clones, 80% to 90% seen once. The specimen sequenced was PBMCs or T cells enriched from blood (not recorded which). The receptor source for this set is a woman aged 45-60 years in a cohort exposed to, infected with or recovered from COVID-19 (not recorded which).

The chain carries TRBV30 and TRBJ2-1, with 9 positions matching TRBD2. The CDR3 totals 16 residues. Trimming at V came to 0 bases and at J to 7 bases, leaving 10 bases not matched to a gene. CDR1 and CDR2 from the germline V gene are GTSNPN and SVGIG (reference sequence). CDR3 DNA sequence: TGTGCCTGGAGTGTAAGGTCCCGCGGGGGGGCGAATGAGCAGTTCTTC. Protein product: CAWSVRSRGGANEQFF.

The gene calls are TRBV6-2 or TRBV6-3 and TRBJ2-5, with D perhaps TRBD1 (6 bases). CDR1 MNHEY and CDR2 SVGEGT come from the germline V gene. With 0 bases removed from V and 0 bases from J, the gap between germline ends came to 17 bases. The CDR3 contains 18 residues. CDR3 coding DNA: TGTGCCAGCAGTTACTCTCTCGGACAGACCGAGTACCAAGAGACCCAGTACTTC. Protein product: CASSYSLGQTEYQETQYF.

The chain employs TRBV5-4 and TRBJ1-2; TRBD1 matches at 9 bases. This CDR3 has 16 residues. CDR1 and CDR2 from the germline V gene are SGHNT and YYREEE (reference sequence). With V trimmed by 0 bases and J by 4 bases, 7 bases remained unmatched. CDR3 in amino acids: CASSLGTGGWAYGYTF. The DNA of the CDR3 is TGTGCCAGCAGCTTGGGTACAGGGGGCTGGGCCTATGGCTACACCTTC.

DNA of the CDR3: TGTGCCAGCTCACCACCTGGCGGATTTCTCATGAACACTGAAGCTTTCTTT. This translates into CASSPPGGFLMNTEAFF. This chain links TRBV18 with TRBJ1-1; D unclear. The germline CDR1 and CDR2 sequences are KGHSH and LQKENI. V lost 0 bases and J lost 0, with 14 bases in between. CDR3 length: 17 amino acids.

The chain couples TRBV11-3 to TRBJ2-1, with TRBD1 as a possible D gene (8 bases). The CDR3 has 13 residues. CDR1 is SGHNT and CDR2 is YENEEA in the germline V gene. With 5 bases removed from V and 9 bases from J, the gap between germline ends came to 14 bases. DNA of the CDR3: TGTGCCAGCAGCCCCAACAGGGGGGGTGAGCAGTTCTTC. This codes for CASSPNRGGEQFF. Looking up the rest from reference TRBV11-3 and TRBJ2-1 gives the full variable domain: EAGVVQSPRYKIIEKKQPVAFWCNPISGHNTLYWYLQNLGQGPELLIRYENEEAVDDSQLPKDRFSAERLKGVDSTLKIQPAELGDSAVYLCASSPNRGGEQFFGPGTRLTVL.

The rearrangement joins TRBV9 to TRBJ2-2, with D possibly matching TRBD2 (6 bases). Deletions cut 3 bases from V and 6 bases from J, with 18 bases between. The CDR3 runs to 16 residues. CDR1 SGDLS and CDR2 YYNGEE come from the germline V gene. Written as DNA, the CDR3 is TGTGCCAGCAGCGCAAGAGGGAGGTTTAGCGCCGGGGAGCTGTTTTTT. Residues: CASSARGRFSAGELFF.

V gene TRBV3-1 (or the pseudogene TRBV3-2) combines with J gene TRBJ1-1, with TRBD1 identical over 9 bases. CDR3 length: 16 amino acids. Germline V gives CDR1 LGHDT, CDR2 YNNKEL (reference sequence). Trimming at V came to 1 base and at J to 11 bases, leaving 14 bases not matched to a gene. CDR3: CASSQATGGGLLEAFF. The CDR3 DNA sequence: TGTGCCAGCAGCCAAGCCACAGGGGGCGGATTACTTGAGGCTTTCTTT.

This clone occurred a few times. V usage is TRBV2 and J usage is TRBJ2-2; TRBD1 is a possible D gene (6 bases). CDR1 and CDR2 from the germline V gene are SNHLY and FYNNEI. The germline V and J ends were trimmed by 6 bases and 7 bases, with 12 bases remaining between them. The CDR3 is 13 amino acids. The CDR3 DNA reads TGTGCCAGCAGCAGAGACAGGAACGGGGAGCTGTTTTTT. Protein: CASSRDRNGELFF.

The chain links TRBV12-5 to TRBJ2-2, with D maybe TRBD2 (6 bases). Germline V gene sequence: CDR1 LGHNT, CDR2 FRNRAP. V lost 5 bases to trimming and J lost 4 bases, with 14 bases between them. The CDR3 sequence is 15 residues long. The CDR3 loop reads CASGRAARGTGELFF. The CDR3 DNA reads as TGTGCTAGTGGTCGGGCCGCGCGGGGCACCGGGGAGCTGTTTTTT.

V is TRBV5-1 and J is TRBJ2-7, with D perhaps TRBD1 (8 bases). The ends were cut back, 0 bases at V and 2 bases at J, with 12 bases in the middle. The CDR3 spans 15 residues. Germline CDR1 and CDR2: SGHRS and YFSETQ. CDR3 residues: CASSLAQGGPYEQYF. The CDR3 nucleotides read TGCGCCAGCAGCTTGGCACAGGGGGGGCCCTACGAGCAGTACTTC.

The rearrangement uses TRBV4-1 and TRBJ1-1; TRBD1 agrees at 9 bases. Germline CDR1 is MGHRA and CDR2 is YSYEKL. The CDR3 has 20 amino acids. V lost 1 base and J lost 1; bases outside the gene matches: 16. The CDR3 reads CASSQGVQGAYWNRNTEAFF. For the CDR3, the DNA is TGCGCCAGCAGCCAAGGAGTACAGGGGGCGTATTGGAACAGGAACACTGAAGCTTTCTTT.